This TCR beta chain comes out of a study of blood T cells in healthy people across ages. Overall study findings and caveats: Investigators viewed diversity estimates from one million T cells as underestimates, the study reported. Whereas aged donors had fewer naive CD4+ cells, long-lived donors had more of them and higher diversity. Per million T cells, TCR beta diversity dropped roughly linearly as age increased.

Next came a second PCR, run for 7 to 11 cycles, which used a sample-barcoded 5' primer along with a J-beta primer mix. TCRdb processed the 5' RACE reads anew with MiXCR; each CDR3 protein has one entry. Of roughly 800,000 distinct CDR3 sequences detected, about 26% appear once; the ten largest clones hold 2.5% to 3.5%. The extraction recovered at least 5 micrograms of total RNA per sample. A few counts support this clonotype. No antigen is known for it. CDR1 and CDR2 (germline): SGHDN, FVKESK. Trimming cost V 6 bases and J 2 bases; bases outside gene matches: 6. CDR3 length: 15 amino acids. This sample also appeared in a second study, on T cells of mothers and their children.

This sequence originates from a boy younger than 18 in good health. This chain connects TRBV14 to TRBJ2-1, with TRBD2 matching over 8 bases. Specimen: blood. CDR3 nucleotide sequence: TGTGCCAGCAGGAAAAGCGGGGGAACCTACAATGAGCAGTTCTTC. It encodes CASRKSGGTYNEQFF.